The 5 T cell receptor beta chains listed next were all sequenced from one sample in a study of long-term antiretroviral therapy in people with HIV. They ran version v3.0 of the immunoSEQ assay at survey level. Only in-frame clones appear in the TCRdb table, and some are missing; sequencing was by immunoSEQ multiplex PCR. This table has about 30,000 clones, approximately 85% appearing once. The sample consisted of unsorted PBMCs, taken 3 years after starting antiretroviral therapy. Source of these receptors: a man in his forties with HIV.

The chain is built from TRBV5-1 and TRBJ1-1; D perhaps matches TRBD1 (6 bases). Germline V gene sequence: CDR1 SGHRS, CDR2 YFSETQ. Trimming shortened V by 4 bases and J by 7 bases, and 14 bases separated the two germline ends. This CDR3 has 13 residues. The CDR3 DNA sequence: TGCGCCAGCAGCCCAGGGGAGGGGAATGAAGCTTTCTTT. It is translated as CASSPGEGNEAFF.

V gene TRBV5-8 combines with J gene TRBJ2-7; the match to TRBD2 covers 13 bases. V dropped 4 bases and J dropped 9; count of bases not matched to a gene: 10. Germline CDR1 reads SGHTS; CDR2 reads YDEGEE. This CDR3 is built from 15 residues. CDR3 loop: CASSPGTSGTSGQYF. The CDR3 bases are TGTGCCAGCAGCCCGGGGACTAGCGGGACTTCAGGGCAGTACTTC. The whole variable domain, filled in from reference TRBV5-8 and TRBJ2-7, reads EAGVTQSPTHLIKTRGQQATLRCSPISGHTSVYWYQQALGLGLQFLLWYDEGEERNRGNFPPRFSGRQFPNYSSELNVNALELEDSALYLCASSPGTSGTSGQYFGPGTRLTVT.

The chain carries TRBV5-1 and TRBJ2-1, with D tentatively TRBD1 (5 bases). Trimming removed 0 bases at V and 0 bases at J, with 7 bases between. Looked up from germline, CDR1 is SGHRS and CDR2 is YFSETQ. This CDR3 is built from 15 residues. CDR3 in amino acids: CASSLDRSSYNEQFF. The CDR3 bases are TGCGCCAGCAGCTTGGACAGGAGCTCCTACAATGAGCAGTTCTTC.

The chain couples TRBV15 to TRBJ2-1, with 7 bases lining up with TRBD1. This CDR3 has 20 residues. CDR1 LNHNV and CDR2 YYDKDF come from the germline V gene (reference sequence). V trimming: 4 bases; J trimming: 2 bases; junction bases outside the gene matches: 20. CDR3 DNA sequence: TGTGCCACCAGCACAAACGGACAGGCGAGCACCAAGGGCACCTACAATGAGCAGTTCTTC. It translates to CATSTNGQASTKGTYNEQFF.

The V call is TRBV19, the J call TRBJ1-1; a possible D gene is TRBD1 (5 bases). V lost 6 bases to trimming and J lost 4 bases, with 21 bases between them. Germline CDR1 LNHDA, CDR2 SQIVND (reference sequence). This CDR3 comprises 16 residues. The DNA for the CDR3 is TGTGCCAGTAGCGAGTTATGGGGGTCGGCGAGCACTGAAGCTTTCTTT. It is translated as CASSELWGSASTEAFF.